Below, one TCR beta chain is given with its context. Its antigen is not known. The TRB cDNA libraries were prepared by 5' RACE with UMI labels. From its re-call of the 5' RACE reads, TCRdb lists each CDR3 protein once, without DNA. The repertoire shows some 130,000 distinct CDR3 sequences; the top ten hold roughly 0.6%. These data originate in a study of CXCR3-negative and CXCR3-positive naive CD8 T cells. CD45RO-CCR7+CD27+CD95- defined naive CD8+ T cells. CDR1 and CDR2 from the germline V gene are SQVTM and ANQGSEA. This CDR3 is 14 amino acids long. General study results and limits: Comparably high diversity marked both naive subsets, whereas memory CD8+ cells had much lower diversity. PBMCs showed partially decreased CXCR3 expression after cryopreservation, and most assays used fresh PBMCs. Against CXCR3-negative naive cells, CXCR3-positive naive cells showed more hydrophobic TRB CDR3s. Naive CXCR3-negative and CXCR3-positive cells had similar TRBV-TRBJ usage; memory differed.

J is TRBJ2-5 and V is TRBV29-1; TCRdb's assignment of TRBD1 cannot be checked, as there is no DNA. The sample consisted of naive CXCR3+ CD8+ T cells from blood. Specified subset: CD45RO-CCR7+CD27+CD95- naive CD8+ T cells expressing CXCR3 (TNR3+). The receptor was derived from a human donor in good health. Some clones in this sample may be carry-over from other donors' samples. The CDR3 here is CSVEGYGGGETQYF.